The 5 T cell receptor beta chains given below trace back to one sample, sequenced in a study of T-cell memory formation after mild COVID-19. TCRdb fed the 5' RACE reads into MiXCR, producing one record per CDR3 protein. The table lists around 220,000 distinct CDR3 sequences, over 15% of them singletons, with about 3.5% in the top ten. Sample: PBMCs or a T cell subset sorted from them (not recorded which). These receptors originate from a man between 18 and 29 years old who had mild COVID-19 (a few samples of this study predate the infection). Cell type and time point are not known.

This clonotype has a handful of counts. The chain recombines TRBV5-4 with TRBJ1-1; 9 nucleotides align to TRBD1. The germline V gene has CDR1 SGHNT and CDR2 YYREEE (reference sequence). The CDR3 loop spans 15 amino acids. Unmatched junction bases numbered 6, after V lost 4 bases and J lost 2 bases. The CDR3 DNA follows: TGTGCCAGCAGCACTCCGACAGGGGGTAACACTGAAGCTTTCTTT. This translates into CASSTPTGGNTEAFF.

This clonotype was seen more than once but under ten times. This chain links TRBV4-3 with TRBJ1-4; D perhaps matches TRBD1 (5 bases). V lost 1 base, J lost 11 bases, and 17 bases lay in between. The CDR3 spans 15 residues. CDR1 and CDR2 from the germline V gene are LGHNA and YSLEER. The CDR3 DNA reads TGCGCCAGCAGCCAAGGGAGGCAGGGTGATCGGAAACTGTTTTTT. This encodes CASSQGRQGDRKLFF.

CDR3 coding DNA: TGCGCCAGCAGCTTGTCTGCCGGGACAGGTCAAGCCGGGGAGCTGTTTTTT. This gives the protein CASSLSAGTGQAGELFF. The V and J genes are TRBV5-1 and TRBJ2-2; 8 nucleotides align to TRBD1. CDR3 length: 17 residues. The germline V gene has CDR1 SGHRS and CDR2 YFSETQ. V lost 1 base and J lost 6; bases outside the gene matches: 11. Full variable domain (outside the CDR3, taken from reference TRBV5-1 and TRBJ2-2): KAGVTQTPRYLIKTRGQQVTLSCSPISGHRSVSWYQQTPGQGLQFLFEYFSETQRNKGNFPGRFSGRQFSNSRSEMNVSTLELGDSALYLCASSLSAGTGQAGELFFGEGSRLTVL.

The chain carries TRBV3-1 and TRBJ2-2; D possibly corresponds to TRBD1 (6 bases). Trimming took 2 bases from V and 0 from J, leaving 13 bases between them. The V gene's germline CDR1 is LGHDT and CDR2 YNNKEL (reference sequence). CDR3 length: 17 residues. CDR3 nucleotides: TGTGCCAGCAGCCAACCGACAGGATCGGCGAACACCGGGGAGCTGTTTTTT. As protein: CASSQPTGSANTGELFF.

This clonotype was counted a few times. The chain is built from TRBV5-1 and TRBJ1-1; D remains unclear. The germline V and J ends were trimmed by 6 bases and 1 base, with 10 bases remaining between them. The CDR3 is 13 amino acids. Germline V gives CDR1 SGHRS, CDR2 YFSETQ. Written as DNA, the CDR3 is TGCGCCAGCAACTCCCCAGGGAACACTGAAGCTTTCTTT. Translating gives CASNSPGNTEAFF. The variable domain in full, with the rest retrieved from reference TRBV5-1 and TRBJ1-1, is KAGVTQTPRYLIKTRGQQVTLSCSPISGHRSVSWYQQTPGQGLQFLFEYFSETQRNKGNFPGRFSGRQFSNSRSEMNVSTLELGDSALYLCASNSPGNTEAFFGQGTRLTVV.